This T cell receptor beta chain was sequenced in a study of T cell repertoires in cytomegalovirus infection. Overall study context: CMV infection and matching HLA type were both indicated by public TCR beta signatures.

A few counts support this clonotype. The antigen is not known. TCRdb re-called the reads through MiXCR, storing one row per CDR3 protein. Of about 450,000 distinct CDR3 sequences listed, approximately 31% are singletons. Study-wide findings and caveats: Public TCR beta family frequency separated CMV-and-HLA carriers, including in an independent cohort. HLA-C-restricted TCR beta clonotypes specific for CMV led the ex vivo response.

The V end was cut by 3 bases, the J end by 1 base, with 14 bases between. The length of the CDR3 is 15 residues. Germline CDR1 is DFQATT and CDR2 is SNEGSKA (reference sequence). The V and J genes are TRBV20-1 and TRBJ2-3; D perhaps matches TRBD2 (5 bases). The source material was PBMCs. The clonotype originates from a human donor in good health (CMV status not recorded). Some clones in this sample may be carry-over from other donors' samples. CDR3 DNA: TGCAGTGCTAGGGCTGGAGGTATGGGCACAGATACGCAGTATTTT. This codes for CSARAGGMGTDTQYF.